This T cell receptor (beta chain) stems from a study of OX40 agonist ivuxolimab in advanced cancers. Details on this clone: Its antigen is currently unknown.

Study findings and constraints: CD8+ T cells averaged more expanded clones than CD4+. CD4+ and CD8+ blood T cells expanded clonally by week 6 at 0.1 to 3.0 mg/kg. Among the nonresponders, some also had low normalized T-cell clonal expansion.

Sequencing was performed with immunoSEQ multiplex PCR; in TCRdb, only in-frame clones are kept and a portion is missing. The sample lists roughly 37,000 clones, about 70% seen once, with 15% to 20% in the top ten. This specimen consisted of CD4+ or CD8+ T cells sorted from blood, obtained in a trial of the OX40 agonist ivuxolimab. The source of this sequence is an adult with an advanced solid tumor such as melanoma, head and neck, liver or kidney cancer.

The CDR3 loop is CASSLAEEGTEAFF. CDR3 sequence (DNA): TGCGCCAGCAGCTTGGCAGAGGAAGGCACTGAAGCTTTCTTT. This chain links TRBV5-1 with TRBJ1-1; the D is unclear. Between the trimmed V and J ends, which lost 0 bases and 4 bases, there was a span of 10 bases. The CDR3 spans 14 residues. Germline V gene data show CDR1 as SGHRS and CDR2 as YFSETQ.